These 25 T cell receptor beta chains were sequenced from one sample in a study of early T cells in non-severe SARS-CoV-2 infection. TCRdb used MiXCR to reprocess the 5' RACE reads, holding one entry per CDR3 protein. The sample contains roughly 50,000 distinct CDR3 sequences, roughly 5.3% of which appear only once. The specimen sequenced was whole blood. The receptor set was obtained from an adult who was a healthcare worker with PCR-confirmed SARS-CoV-2 infection or an uninfected control (not recorded which).

In this sample, this clonotype turned up many times. The chain recombines TRBV7-9 with TRBJ2-7; 10 bases align to TRBD1. The germline V gene has CDR1 SEHNR and CDR2 FQNEAQ (reference sequence). This CDR3 spans 14 amino acids. J gave up 3 bases and V 4 bases, and 3 bases lay outside the gene matches. CDR3 loop: CASSSGTGDYEQYF. In nucleotides, the CDR3 is TGTGCCAGCAGCTCCGGGACAGGGGACTACGAGCAGTACTTC.

The table lists this clonotype with many counts. The rearrangement joins TRBV2 to TRBJ2-5, with TRBD2 identical over 10 bases. Trimming at V came to 5 bases and at J to 5 bases, leaving 8 bases not matched to a gene. From germline, CDR1 is SNHLY and CDR2 FYNNEI. This CDR3 has 15 residues. The CDR3 loop is CASSTSGVTRETQYF. In nucleotides, the CDR3 is TGTGCCAGCAGTACTAGCGGGGTGACTCGGGAGACCCAGTACTTC.

Only a few counts were recorded for this clonotype. This sequence joins TRBV4-3 and TRBJ1-3; the D gene is possibly TRBD1 (5 bases). V lost 1 base, J lost 1 base, and 17 bases lay in between. There are 18 residues in the CDR3. Germline CDR1 LGHNA, CDR2 YSLEER. CDR3 coding DNA: TGCGCCAGCAGCCAAGTAGCCGGGGGTATGCATTCTGGAAACACCATATATTTT. Translation: CASSQVAGGMHSGNTIYF.

This clonotype turned up a few times. The rearrangement links TRBV30 to TRBJ1-2; D is uncertain. V gave up 0 bases and J gave up 7 bases, with 15 bases separating them. This CDR3 has 14 amino acids. Germline V gene lookup returns CDR1 GTSNPN and CDR2 SVGIG (reference sequence). CDR3 loop: CAWSVGLSVSGYTF. The CDR3 DNA is TGTGCCTGGAGTGTCGGCCTATCGGTCAGTGGCTACACCTTC. The full variable domain, its missing parts supplied by reference TRBV30 and TRBJ1-2, is SQTIHQWPATLVQPVGSPLSLECTVEGTSNPNLYWYRQAAGRGLQLLFYSVGIGQISSEVPQNLSASRPQDRQFILSSKKLLLSDSGFYLCAWSVGLSVSGYTFGSGTRLTVV.

This clonotype has at least ten counts. The chain uses TRBV19 and TRBJ2-5; weak D call: TRBD1 (5 bases). The germline V and J ends were trimmed by 4 bases and 3 bases, with 9 bases remaining between them. The CDR3 runs 13 residues. Germline CDR1 is LNHDA and CDR2 is SQIVND (reference sequence). The CDR3 here is CASSTDKKETQYF. CDR3 nucleotides: TGTGCCAGTAGTACGGACAAGAAAGAGACCCAGTACTTC.

This clonotype was observed a handful of times. This sequence joins TRBV2 and TRBJ2-3; D is unclear. Looked up from germline, CDR1 is SNHLY and CDR2 is FYNNEI. There are 11 residues in the CDR3. V was cut by 4 bases and J by 7 bases, with 6 bases left in between. CDR3 coding DNA: TGTGCCAGCAGTGTGGGTTATACGCAGTATTTT. Residues: CASSVGYTQYF.

The V call is TRBV6-1, the J call TRBJ2-7; D not resolved. Germline assignment: CDR1 MNHNS and CDR2 SASEGT. This CDR3 is 12 amino acids long. Trimming pared 4 bases from V and 4 bases from J, leaving 8 bases between. The CDR3 DNA reads as TGTGCCAGCAGTGGGATCCGGTACGAGCAGTACTTC. It encodes CASSGIRYEQYF.

This clonotype was seen repeatedly, ten times or more. The chain employs TRBV6-5 and TRBJ2-5; TRBD1 agrees at 8 bases. The V and J ends lost 6 bases and 0 bases, in that order; junction bases with no gene match: 3. CDR1 is MNHEY, CDR2 SVGAGI, per germline. The CDR3 spans 14 residues. The CDR3 sequence: CASSLTGDQETQYF. For the CDR3, the DNA is TGTGCCAGCAGCTTGACAGGGGACCAAGAGACCCAGTACTTC.

There are many counts of this clonotype. V and J are TRBV19 and TRBJ1-6; the D is unclear. The germline CDR1 and CDR2 sequences are LNHDA and SQIVND (reference sequence). With 4 bases removed from V and 5 bases from J, the gap between germline ends came to 9 bases. This CDR3 region has 14 residues. This CDR3 is CASSKRMDNSPLHF. The DNA for the CDR3 is TGTGCCAGTAGTAAACGGATGGATAATTCACCCCTCCACTTT.

The chain uses TRBV6-2 or TRBV6-3 and TRBJ2-5; 7 bases are shared with TRBD1. CDR3 length equals 13 residues. CDR1 MNHEY and CDR2 SVGEGT come from the germline V gene. The trim removed 5 bases at V and 5 bases at J, leaving 5 bases unmatched. CDR3 region: CASSPTGDETQYF. CDR3 nucleotides: TGTGCCAGCAGTCCTACAGGGGATGAGACCCAGTACTTC.

The chain couples TRBV30 to TRBJ2-1; 9 bases agree with TRBD2. V lost 3 bases, J lost 6 bases, and 9 bases stayed unmatched. Germline V lookup: CDR1 GTSNPN, CDR2 SVGIG (reference sequence). The CDR3 is 15 amino acids. This CDR3 is CAWSLAGKRANEQFF. CDR3 DNA sequence: TGTGCCTGGAGCCTAGCGGGAAAAAGGGCCAATGAGCAGTTCTTC.

This clonotype has a count of ten or more. The chain joins TRBV20-1 to TRBJ2-1, with 10 bases fitting TRBD2. Losses at the gene ends were 5 bases for V and 0 bases for J; bases not matched to a gene: 13. Per germline, CDR1 DFQATT and CDR2 SNEGSKA (reference sequence). This CDR3 contains 18 residues. CDR3 bases: TGCAGTGCTCCCGCAGTAGCGGGAGGATTGAGCTCCTACAATGAGCAGTTCTTC. Translation: CSAPAVAGGLSSYNEQFF.

V gene TRBV2 combines with J gene TRBJ2-7, with 8 bases aligning to TRBD1. In germline, CDR1 is SNHLY, CDR2 FYNNEI. The CDR3 runs 16 residues. V dropped 8 bases and J dropped 1; count of bases not matched to a gene: 13. CDR3 DNA: TGTGCCAGCTGGAATATCGGGACAGGAACGTCCTACGAGCAGTACTTC. Residues: CASWNIGTGTSYEQYF.

The chain has TRBV2 and TRBJ1-2, with D uncertain. Looked up from germline, CDR1 is SNHLY and CDR2 is FYNNEI. V dropped 7 bases and J dropped 2 bases, with 5 bases sitting between them. There are 11 residues in the CDR3. Written as DNA, the CDR3 is TGTGCCAGCATAGGGAACTATGGCTACACCTTC. Residues: CASIGNYGYTF.

This clonotype came up many times. The rearrangement joins TRBV19 to TRBJ2-7, with a tentative D call TRBD2 (6 bases). Germline CDR1 reads LNHDA; CDR2 reads SQIVND (reference sequence). The CDR3 has 13 amino acids. Between the trimmed V and J ends, which lost 7 bases and 2 bases, there was a span of 12 bases. The CDR3, as DNA: TGTGCCAGTAAGGCGAGGGAGGCCTACGAGCAGTACTTC. This gives the protein CASKAREAYEQYF.

The genes are TRBV12-3 or TRBV12-4 and TRBJ1-6; D gene unclear. V gave up 6 bases and J gave up 5 bases, with 11 bases separating them. The CDR3 spans 14 residues. This chain's CDR3 is CASRPGRNNSPLHF. The CDR3 DNA reads as TGTGCCAGCAGACCTGGACGGAATAATTCACCCCTCCACTTT.

This clonotype was found many times. The chain joins TRBV5-6 to TRBJ1-2; D is possibly TRBD1 (5 bases). This CDR3 is built from 13 residues. Looked up from germline, CDR1 is SGHDT and CDR2 is YYEEEE. V lost 1 base and J lost 2, with 6 bases in between. Written as DNA, the CDR3 is TGTGCCAGCAGCTTGAGACAGAACTATGGCTACACCTTC. Translating it yields CASSLRQNYGYTF.

This clonotype was detected many times. The chain is built from TRBV11-3 and TRBJ2-1, with TRBD2 identical over 13 bases. V was clipped by 5 bases and J by 12 bases; unmatched bases: 10. Germline V gives CDR1 SGHNT, CDR2 YENEEA. The CDR3 runs to 15 residues. The CDR3 reads CASSPGTSGKRRQFF. For the CDR3, the DNA is TGTGCCAGCAGCCCTGGGACTAGCGGGAAGCGTCGGCAGTTCTTC.

This clonotype is labeled medium-sized. The chain recombines TRBV5-5 with TRBJ1-5, with D perhaps TRBD1 (5 bases). Germline V gene data show CDR1 as SGHKS and CDR2 as YYEKEE (reference sequence). The CDR3 contains 15 residues. V lost 4 bases, J lost 4 bases, and 15 bases lay in between. This chain's CDR3 is CASSKGTGPNQPQHF. The CDR3 region has the DNA TGTGCCAGCAGCAAAGGCACAGGACCGAATCAGCCCCAGCATTTT.

The chain uses TRBV27 and TRBJ2-3; D is unresolved. CDR3 length: 15 amino acids. V dropped 4 bases and J dropped 0 bases, with 11 bases sitting between them. CDR1 and CDR2 from the germline V gene are MNHEY and SMNVEV (reference sequence). CDR3 sequence (DNA): TGTGCCAGCAGTTACACTCGGCATAGCACAGATACGCAGTATTTT. Protein: CASSYTRHSTDTQYF.

This clonotype came up many times. The rearrangement links TRBV29-1 to TRBJ2-3; the D is unclear. The CDR3 contains 13 residues. With 5 bases removed from V and 4 bases from J, the gap between germline ends came to 13 bases. The V gene's germline CDR1 is SQVTM and CDR2 ANQGSEA. The CDR3 region has the DNA TGCAGCGTTCTACTCCTTACGGCAGATACGCAGTATTTT. It is translated as CSVLLLTADTQYF.

This clonotype showed up many times. This sequence joins TRBV13 and TRBJ1-5; D is undetermined. The CDR3 length is 12 residues. From germline, CDR1 is PRHDT and CDR2 FYEKMQ (reference sequence). The V gene lost 3 bases and the J gene lost 0 bases, with 0 bases spanning the gap. CDR3 residues: CASSFSNQPQHF. The CDR3 DNA reads as TGTGCCAGCAGCTTTAGCAATCAGCCCCAGCATTTT.

This clonotype was picked up a small number of times. The genes are TRBV12-3 or TRBV12-4 and TRBJ1-1; the match to TRBD1 covers 7 bases. There are 14 residues in the CDR3. Germline trimming cut 5 bases from V and 10 bases from J; bases unmatched to any gene: 13. CDR3 coding DNA: TGTGCCAGCAGTGCACAAGGGGGCCCACCTCGAGCTTTCTTT. The encoded protein is CASSAQGGPPRAFF.

The J gene is TRBJ2-3, the V gene TRBV2, with D perhaps matching TRBD1 (7 bases). Trimming cost V 4 bases and J 4 bases, with 15 bases left between them. Germline CDR1 reads SNHLY; CDR2 reads FYNNEI. The CDR3 has 15 amino acids. CDR3 loop: CASSGLDREADTQYF. The CDR3 region has the DNA TGTGCCAGCAGTGGTTTAGACAGGGAGGCAGATACGCAGTATTTT.

The table lists this clonotype with many counts. The V and J genes are TRBV19 and TRBJ2-5, with D possibly called TRBD1 or TRBD2 (5 bases each). This CDR3 comprises 13 residues. Germline lookup yields CDR1 LNHDA and CDR2 SQIVND (reference sequence). V shed 9 bases and J shed 1 base, with 12 bases lying between them. The DNA of the CDR3 is TGTGCCAGCCGCGCTGGGGGCCAAGAGACCCAGTACTTC. Translating gives CASRAGGQETQYF.